This T cell receptor (beta chain) was documented in a study of T-cell reconstitution after alpha-beta-depleted transplantation in children (dated by TCRdb to between 2015 and 2016). For the wider study: Using TCR repertoire profiling, the study followed T-cell immune reconstitution in a quantitative way in children after TCRalphabeta/CD19-depleted allogeneic hematopoietic cell transplantation. Beyond this particular receptor, the publication reports: Hyperexpanded clone frequencies declined over subsequent months; after one year, T-cell counts and TCRbeta diversity were mostly attributed to newly produced T cells. In some patients, high TCRbeta diversity at day 60 was attributed to recipient T cells and intrathymic progenitors that had survived conditioning. About two months after transplant, the apparently early recovery of alphabetaT-cell counts reportedly depended on just several hundred clones that had expanded rapidly and came from non-depleted graft cells.

Sample treatment or condition, as interpreted from the label and publication: allogeneic hematopoietic cell transplantation with graft depleted of TCRalphabeta T cells and CD19 B cells. TCRalphabeta/CD19-depleted allogeneic hematopoietic cell grafts were given to the transplant recipients, all of whom were children. This clonotype was detected many times. Its cognate antigen has yet to be identified. No much larger clone exists at a distance of one base, and base qualities are not known. The germline V gene supplies CDR1 MNHEY and CDR2 SVGEGT. From the cysteine through the phenylalanine, the CDR3 covers 18 amino acids. Of the read, only the CDR3 DNA is kept; its 54 bases are in frame from base 1. V gives up 4 bases and J gives up 0 bases, and the segment between their germline ends measures 19 bases. The library relied on PCR. For sequencing, an Illumina HiSeq 2500 was employed. Molecular barcoding was employed in the preparation of TCR libraries, with unique molecular identifiers being used to normalize TCRbeta repertoire quantification. TCRdb reprocessed the public reads (quality trimming at Q25 with fastp, clone calling with MiXCR) and kept in-frame beta chains. Under each unique CDR3 protein, matching rows form one entry showing the most common genes and DNA. The sample records 55,000 to 70,000 distinct CDR3 sequences, 9.5% to 13% of which are singletons. The ten largest clones add up to around 14% of the sample.

This TCR was sampled from a boy younger than 18 with acute myeloid leukemia, due to receive a stem cell transplant. Material: PBMCs, obtained before TCRalphabeta/CD19-depleted stem cell transplant. The chain joins TRBV6-2 or TRBV6-3 to TRBJ2-1, and the D gene may be TRBD1, 5 bases matching. In nucleotide form, the sequence is TGTGCCAGCAGTTTCCCTCGGCAGGGCCCGAGCTCCTACAATGAGCAGTTCTTC. Its translation is CASSFPRQGPSSYNEQFF.